Listed below are T cell receptor beta chains from one sample, sequenced in a study of T cell responses to AZD1222 COVID-19 vaccine. Profiled with immunoSEQ multiplex PCR; TCRdb holds only in-frame clones, not every one. The sample holds roughly 160,000 clones; 88% are singletons and the top ten take roughly 5.5%. The material was peripheral blood, obtained on day 0 of AZD1222 vaccination. The receptors originated from an adult in good health. Both conserved end residues are part of each CDR3. Fields, in order: D gene, V gene, J gene, CDR3 protein. D genes are given only for firm matches.

D gene: .
V gene: TRBV5-1
J gene: TRBJ1-2
CDR3 protein: CASSSETGRDYNYGYTF

D gene: TRBD1
V gene: TRBV7-3
J gene: TRBJ2-2
CDR3 protein: CASSLRGGRTGELFF

D gene: .
V gene: TRBV4-3
J gene: TRBJ2-1
CDR3 protein: CASSQELATRGEQFF

D gene: .
V gene: TRBV11-3
J gene: TRBJ2-5
CDR3 protein: CASSPRDQETQYF

D gene: .
V gene: TRBV27
J gene: TRBJ1-2
CDR3 protein: CASSPQRMDAGYTF

D gene: TRBD1
V gene: TRBV27
J gene: TRBJ1-2
CDR3 protein: CASSLSTGGYYGYTF

D gene: .
V gene: TRBV3-1/TRBV3-2
J gene: TRBJ1-1
CDR3 protein: CASSQDTRTEAFF

D gene: TRBD1
V gene: TRBV7-2
J gene: TRBJ2-7
CDR3 protein: CASSDRDSPGDEQYF

D gene: .
V gene: TRBV5-1
J gene: TRBJ2-3
CDR3 protein: CASSLSTDTQYF

D gene: TRBD1
V gene: TRBV28
J gene: TRBJ1-2
CDR3 protein: CASSRDRVYGYTF

D gene: .
V gene: TRBV6-2/TRBV6-3
J gene: TRBJ2-7
CDR3 protein: CASSYRLEGYEQYF

D gene: TRBD1
V gene: TRBV6-5
J gene: TRBJ1-3
CDR3 protein: CASTKDRYLIYF

D gene: .
V gene: TRBV5-1
J gene: TRBJ1-1
CDR3 protein: CASSPGGMNTEAFF

D gene: .
V gene: TRBV7-3
J gene: TRBJ1-2
CDR3 protein: CASSLNLVYGYTF

D gene: TRBD1
V gene: TRBV5-4
J gene: TRBJ1-1
CDR3 protein: CASTPGPGTGTEAFF

D gene: TRBD1
V gene: TRBV5-1
J gene: TRBJ2-2
CDR3 protein: CASKDRGSTGELFF

D gene: .
V gene: TRBV19
J gene: TRBJ2-5
CDR3 protein: CASRPDGLGRETQYF

D gene: TRBD1
V gene: TRBV10-3
J gene: TRBJ2-1
CDR3 protein: CAIRGDRGSYNEQFF

D gene: .
V gene: TRBV7-8
J gene: TRBJ2-2
CDR3 protein: CASSRPPGELFF

D gene: .
V gene: TRBV28
J gene: TRBJ1-2
CDR3 protein: CASSLSKSLYGYTF

D gene: TRBD1
V gene: TRBV6-5
J gene: TRBJ1-1
CDR3 protein: CASSRGSQGGTEAFF

D gene: TRBD2
V gene: TRBV19
J gene: TRBJ2-2
CDR3 protein: CASSILIRRRGAGELFF

D gene: .
V gene: TRBV12-1
J gene: TRBJ2-5
CDR3 protein: CASSFCSRVSGGRFKETQYF